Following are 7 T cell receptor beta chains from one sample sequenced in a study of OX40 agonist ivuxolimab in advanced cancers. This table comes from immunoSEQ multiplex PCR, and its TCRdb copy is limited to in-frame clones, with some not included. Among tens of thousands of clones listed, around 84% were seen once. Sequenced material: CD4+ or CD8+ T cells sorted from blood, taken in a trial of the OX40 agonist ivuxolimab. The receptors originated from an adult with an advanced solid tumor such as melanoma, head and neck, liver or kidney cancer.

CDR3 DNA: TGTGCCAGCTCATCCGGGACAGGGGGCACCGGGGAGCTGTTTTTT. Amino acids: CASSSGTGGTGELFF. The chain combines TRBV18 with TRBJ2-2; 11 bases agree with TRBD1. In germline, CDR1 is KGHSH, CDR2 LQKENI. This CDR3 is 15 amino acids long. V shed 5 bases, J shed 4 bases, and the junction held 3 bases outside the gene matches.

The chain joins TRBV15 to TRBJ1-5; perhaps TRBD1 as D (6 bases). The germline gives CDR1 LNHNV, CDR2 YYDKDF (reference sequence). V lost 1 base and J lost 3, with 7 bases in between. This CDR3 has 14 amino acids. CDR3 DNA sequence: TGTGCCACCAGCAGAGGGGGGGCCAATCAGCCCCAGCATTTT. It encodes CATSRGGANQPQHF.

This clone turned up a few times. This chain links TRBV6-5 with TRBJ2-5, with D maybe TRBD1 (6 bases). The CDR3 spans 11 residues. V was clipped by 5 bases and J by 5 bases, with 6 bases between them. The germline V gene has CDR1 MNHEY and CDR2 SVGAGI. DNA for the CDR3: TGTGCCAGCAGTCAGGGGGAGACCCAGTACTTC. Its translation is CASSQGETQYF.

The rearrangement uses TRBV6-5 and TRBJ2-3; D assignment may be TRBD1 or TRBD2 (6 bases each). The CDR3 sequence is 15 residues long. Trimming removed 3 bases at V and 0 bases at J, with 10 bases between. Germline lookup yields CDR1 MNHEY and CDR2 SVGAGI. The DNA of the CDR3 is TGTGCCAGCAGTTATGTAGGGGGGAGCACAGATACGCAGTATTTT. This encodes CASSYVGGSTDTQYF.

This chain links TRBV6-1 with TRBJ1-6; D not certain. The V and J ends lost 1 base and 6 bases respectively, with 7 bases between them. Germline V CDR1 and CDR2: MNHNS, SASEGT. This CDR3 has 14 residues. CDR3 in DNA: TGTGCCAGCAGTGAAGAAACAGCTAATTCACCCCTCCACTTT. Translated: CASSEETANSPLHF.

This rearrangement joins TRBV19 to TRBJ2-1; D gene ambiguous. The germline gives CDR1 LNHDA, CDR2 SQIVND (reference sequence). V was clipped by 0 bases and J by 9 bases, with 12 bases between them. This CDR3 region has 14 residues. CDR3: CASSIDQGSTEQFF. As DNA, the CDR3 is TGTGCCAGTAGTATAGATCAAGGCAGTACTGAGCAGTTCTTC.

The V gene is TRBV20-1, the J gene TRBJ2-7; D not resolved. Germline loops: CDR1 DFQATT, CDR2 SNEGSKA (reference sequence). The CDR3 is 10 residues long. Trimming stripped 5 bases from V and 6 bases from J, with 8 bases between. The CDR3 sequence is CSAWSREQYF. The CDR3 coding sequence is TGCAGTGCTTGGAGCCGCGAGCAGTACTTC.